Following are 29 T cell receptor beta chains from one sample sequenced in a study of shared clonotypes between healthy human individuals. Libraries were prepared by immunoSEQ multiplex PCR; TCRdb keeps only in-frame clonotypes and omits some of them. The sample has over a million clones; around 75% are singletons. The source material was memory CD4+ T cells sorted from blood. The subset denotes: CD45RA-negative fraction. These receptors originate from a man aged 18 to 29 in good health.

Concerning this clone: Other DNA sequences within the sample encode an identical CDR3. The chain recombines TRBV5-1 with TRBJ2-3; tentative D call: TRBD2 (5 bases). Per germline, CDR1 SGHRS and CDR2 YFSETQ. With 6 bases removed from V and 1 base from J, the gap between germline ends came to 9 bases. This CDR3 is built from 13 residues. The CDR3 is CASNDGGTDTQYF. The CDR3 DNA is TGCGCCAGCAACGACGGGGGCACAGATACGCAGTATTTT.

V usage is TRBV7-2 and J usage is TRBJ1-4, with D unclear. With 3 bases removed from V and 3 bases from J, the gap between germline ends came to 11 bases. CDR1 is SGHTA, CDR2 FQGNSA, per germline. The CDR3 loop spans 15 amino acids. Written as DNA, the CDR3 is TGTGCCAGCAGCTTTTCCGGGATATCTAATGAAAAACTGTTTTTT. Amino acids: CASSFSGISNEKLFF.

This clone came up once. The chain is built from TRBV19 and TRBJ1-5; TRBD1 aligns across 7 bases. V lost 7 bases and J lost 4; bases outside the gene matches: 10. The germline CDR1 and CDR2 sequences are LNHDA and SQIVND (reference sequence). This CDR3 contains 15 residues. The CDR3 nucleotides are TGTGCCAGTACCTCCCAAGCAGGGGGGAATCAGCCCCAGCATTTT. Translating it yields CASTSQAGGNQPQHF.

The chain is built from TRBV30 and TRBJ2-6, with TRBD1 matching 12 bases. Germline CDR1 and CDR2: GTSNPN and SVGIG (reference sequence). The CDR3 loop spans 19 amino acids. V lost 2 bases, J lost 3 bases, and 11 bases stayed unmatched. CDR3 DNA sequence: TGTGCCTGGAGTTGGAGGCCCGGGACAGGGGGCTTTGGGGCCAACGTCCTGACTTTC. This translates into CAWSWRPGTGGFGANVLTF.

CDR3 DNA sequence: TGTGCCAGCAGTGAGACGGAGGGTAAAACCTACGAGCAGTACTTC. It is translated as CASSETEGKTYEQYF. The rearrangement links TRBV25-1 to TRBJ2-7; possible D gene TRBD2, 6 bases. Germline lookup yields CDR1 MGHDK and CDR2 SYGVNS. This CDR3 is 15 amino acids long. Trimming took off 3 bases at V and 2 bases at J, with 14 bases between the two ends.

This rearrangement joins TRBV2 to TRBJ2-3; TRBD2 aligns across 12 bases. The germline gives CDR1 SNHLY, CDR2 FYNNEI. The CDR3 loop spans 15 amino acids. V dropped 7 bases and J dropped 7; count of bases not matched to a gene: 9. CDR3 amino acids: CASIPTSGSINTQYF. DNA for the CDR3: TGTGCCAGCATCCCGACTAGCGGGAGTATCAATACGCAGTATTTT.

The chain recombines TRBV18 with TRBJ1-2; no clear D. The V and J ends lost 3 bases and 2 bases respectively, with 10 bases between them. The CDR3 covers 14 residues. Per germline, CDR1 KGHSH and CDR2 LQKENI. As DNA, the CDR3 is TGTGCCAGCTCACCGGAGCAGGAAAACTATGGCTACACCTTC. Amino acids: CASSPEQENYGYTF.

The chain carries TRBV7-2 and TRBJ2-2; D call uncertain. V lost 2 bases, J lost 1 base, and 5 bases lay in between. The CDR3 extends over 14 amino acids. Germline loops: CDR1 SGHTA, CDR2 FQGNSA. This chain's CDR3 is CASSLQGNTGELFF. CDR3 coding DNA: TGTGCCAGCAGCTTACAAGGGAACACCGGGGAGCTGTTTTTT.

V is TRBV29-1 and J is TRBJ1-1; D uncertain. Germline CDR1 and CDR2: SQVTM and ANQGSEA. The CDR3 runs to 15 residues. V lost 1 base, J lost 1 base, and 13 bases lay in between. DNA for the CDR3: TGCAGCGTTGAAGGTCCGACGGGCAGGAACACTGAAGCTTTCTTT. Translated, it gives CSVEGPTGRNTEAFF.

The V call is TRBV5-4, the J call TRBJ1-5; D remains ambiguous. Per germline, CDR1 SGHNT and CDR2 YYREEE (reference sequence). The CDR3 has 13 residues. Trimming shortened V by 0 bases and J by 9 bases, and 10 bases separated the two germline ends. CDR3 bases: TGTGCCAGCAGCTTGGACGGCGTTGGGCCCCAGCATTTT. This encodes CASSLDGVGPQHF.

The chain is built from TRBV27 and TRBJ2-7; 10 bases map to TRBD1. The trim removed 2 bases at V and 3 bases at J, leaving 13 bases unmatched. The CDR3 extends over 18 amino acids. CDR1 MNHEY and CDR2 SMNVEV come from the germline V gene (reference sequence). CDR3 bases: TGTGCCAGCAGTTTAAGGCACGCCACGGACAGGGGGGTCTACGAGCAGTACTTC. As protein: CASSLRHATDRGVYEQYF.

The gene calls are TRBV7-9 and TRBJ2-7; perhaps TRBD2 as D (6 bases). The CDR3 spans 13 residues. V dropped 5 bases and J dropped 6 bases, with 14 bases sitting between them. CDR1 is SEHNR, CDR2 FQNEAQ, per germline (reference sequence). For the CDR3, the DNA is TGTGCCAGCAGCGAAGGGTGGCGGGGCGAGCAGTACTTC. Its translation: CASSEGWRGEQYF.

This clone appeared a few times. This chain links TRBV6-1 with TRBJ1-2; D gene uncertain. This CDR3 is 14 amino acids long. Germline V gives CDR1 MNHNS, CDR2 SASEGT. The V end was cut by 1 base, the J end by 5 bases, with 11 bases between. The CDR3 protein is CASSEGSGLYGYTF. The DNA for the CDR3 is TGTGCCAGCAGTGAAGGTTCGGGCCTTTATGGCTACACCTTC.

The chain couples TRBV11-2 to TRBJ2-7; 7 positions match TRBD2. Germline assignment: CDR1 SGHAT and CDR2 FQNNGV. The V gene end was trimmed by 0 bases and the J gene end by 6 bases; junction bases not matched to a gene: 5. This CDR3 comprises 14 residues. This CDR3 is CASSLDLASGEQYF. CDR3 sequence (DNA): TGTGCCAGCAGCTTAGATCTTGCTAGCGGCGAGCAGTACTTC.

Only a few counts were recorded for this clone. V gene TRBV2 combines with J gene TRBJ2-5; 9 positions agree with TRBD1. CDR1 and CDR2 (germline): SNHLY, FYNNEI. The V and J ends lost 6 bases and 12 bases, in that order; junction bases with no gene match: 14. This CDR3 spans 14 amino acids. CDR3 DNA sequence: TGTGCCAGCAGGGCTGAGGGACAGGGTATTGTAGAGTACTTC. It yields the protein CASRAEGQGIVEYF.

This chain connects TRBV10-3 to TRBJ1-5, with D possibly being TRBD1 (5 bases). Trimming stripped 5 bases from V and 4 bases from J, with 9 bases between. Germline lookup yields CDR1 ENHRY and CDR2 SYGVKD. CDR3 length: 13 residues. This CDR3 reads CAISSGYNQPQHF. As DNA, the CDR3 is TGTGCCATCAGTTCAGGGTATAATCAGCCCCAGCATTTT.

This clone has more than one count but fewer than ten. This specimen includes other DNA sequences encoding the same CDR3. The gene calls are TRBV29-1 and TRBJ1-3; D not resolved. The germline V gene encodes CDR1 SQVTM and CDR2 ANQGSEA. The CDR3 is 13 residues long. Trimming took off 6 bases at V and 0 bases at J, with 9 bases between the two ends. The CDR3 nucleotides are TGCAGCGTCGGGGAGAACTCTGGAAACACCATATATTTT. Amino acid sequence: CSVGENSGNTIYF.

This clone was observed a handful of times. Other DNA sequences within the sample encode an identical CDR3. V usage is TRBV2 and J usage is TRBJ1-1, with D tentatively TRBD1 (5 bases). The V gene lost 8 bases and the J gene lost 0 bases, with 10 bases spanning the gap. Germline loops: CDR1 SNHLY, CDR2 FYNNEI. The CDR3 consists of 13 residues. The CDR3 sequence is CASGGTLNTEAFF. Written as DNA, the CDR3 is TGTGCCAGCGGGGGGACTTTGAACACTGAAGCTTTCTTT.

This sequence joins TRBV5-1 and TRBJ1-1; 9 nucleotides match TRBD1. Germline V gene lookup returns CDR1 SGHRS and CDR2 YFSETQ. V gave up 3 bases and J gave up 7 bases; unmatched junction bases: 10. This CDR3 contains 15 residues. The chain's CDR3 is CASSYTPQGALEAFF. Written as DNA, the CDR3 is TGCGCCAGCAGCTACACCCCACAGGGGGCGCTTGAAGCTTTCTTT.

This clone was detected once. The same CDR3 arises from other DNA sequences in this sample as well. J is TRBJ1-5 and V is TRBV19; the D is unclear. This CDR3 has 12 amino acids. Trimming stripped 6 bases from V and 1 base from J, with 4 bases between. Per the germline V gene, CDR1 is LNHDA and CDR2 is SQIVND (reference sequence). The CDR3 sequence: CASSRSNQPQHF. The CDR3 nucleotides are TGTGCCAGTAGCCGAAGCAATCAGCCCCAGCATTTT.

This chain connects TRBV7-9 to TRBJ1-1; no definite D call. The CDR3 spans 14 residues. CDR1 is SEHNR, CDR2 FQNEAQ, per germline (reference sequence). The V gene lost 4 bases and the J gene lost 4 bases, with 13 bases spanning the gap. As DNA, the CDR3 is TGTGCCAGCAGCTCGAGGACGGAGAGCACTGAAGCTTTCTTT. The encoded protein is CASSSRTESTEAFF.

This chain joins TRBV5-4 and TRBJ2-3, with TRBD2 matching over 13 bases. Unmatched junction bases numbered 6, after V lost 4 bases and J lost 4 bases. The CDR3 sequence is 16 residues long. In germline, CDR1 is SGHNT, CDR2 YYREEE (reference sequence). CDR3 bases: TGTGCCAGCAGCCACCGGACTAGCGGGGGACCAGATACGCAGTATTTT. It translates to CASSHRTSGGPDTQYF.

This clone occurred a few times. The rearrangement uses TRBV10-3 and TRBJ1-1; D gene unclear. Per the germline V gene, CDR1 is ENHRY and CDR2 is SYGVKD. V lost 0 bases to trimming and J lost 8 bases, with 10 bases between them. The CDR3 consists of 13 residues. The CDR3 bases are TGTGCCATCAGTGAGTCGGCCAACATCGAAGCTTTCTTT. The encoded protein is CAISESANIEAFF.

The chain joins TRBV7-9 to TRBJ2-6, with D perhaps matching TRBD2 (5 bases). Germline lookup yields CDR1 SEHNR and CDR2 FQNEAQ (reference sequence). Trimming removed 1 base from V and 4 bases from J, with 11 bases in between. CDR3 size: 16 residues. CDR3 sequence reads: CASSLGESKGANVLTF. In nucleotides, the CDR3 is TGTGCCAGCAGCTTAGGGGAGTCAAAAGGGGCCAACGTCCTGACTTTC.

This clone was seen ten or more times. CDR3 sequence: CASSMGGTSSYNSPLHF. In DNA form, the CDR3 reads TGTGCCAGTAGTATGGGGGGCACCAGCTCCTATAATTCACCCCTCCACTTT. The chain carries TRBV19 and TRBJ1-6, with a tentative D call TRBD1 (6 bases). V was trimmed by 3 bases and J by 0 bases, leaving 12 bases between them. Per germline, CDR1 LNHDA and CDR2 SQIVND (reference sequence). The CDR3 loop spans 17 amino acids. The whole variable domain, filled in from reference TRBV19 and TRBJ1-6, reads DGGITQSPKYLFRKEGQNVTLSCEQNLNHDAMYWYRQDPGQGLRLIYYSQIVNDFQKGDIAEGYSVSREKKESFPLTVTSAQKNPTAFYLCASSMGGTSSYNSPLHFGNGTRLTVT.

This clone appeared a few times. This chain joins TRBV18 and TRBJ2-7, with D possibly being TRBD2 (6 bases). Germline CDR1 KGHSH, CDR2 LQKENI. Trimming cost V 2 bases and J 2 bases, with 28 bases left between them. The CDR3 has 20 residues. The CDR3 DNA reads TGTGCCAGCTCACCATCACTCCACGGGACTGGGCCCGAGAAAGCCTACGAGCAGTACTTC. Residues: CASSPSLHGTGPEKAYEQYF.

This clone was found a few times. V and J are TRBV5-1 and TRBJ2-2, with TRBD1 matching 10 bases. The CDR3 is made up of 16 amino acids. Trimming removed 6 bases from V and 6 bases from J; junction bases left unmatched: 11. Per the germline V gene, CDR1 is SGHRS and CDR2 is YFSETQ. The CDR3 region has the DNA TGCGCCAGCACCAAATTAGGACAGGGGGACGCCGGGGAGCTGTTTTTT. Encoded protein: CASTKLGQGDAGELFF.

A remark on this clone: Other DNA sequences within the sample encode an identical CDR3. The chain has TRBV5-1 and TRBJ2-2; D possibly corresponds to TRBD2 (6 bases). This CDR3 region has 14 residues. V gave up 0 bases and J gave up 4 bases, with 7 bases separating them. Per the germline V gene, CDR1 is SGHRS and CDR2 is YFSETQ. The CDR3 nucleotides read TGCGCCAGCAGCTTGGCCGGGGGCACCGGGGAGCTGTTTTTT. This translates into CASSLAGGTGELFF.

The chain is built from TRBV21-1 and TRBJ1-1; TRBD1, the table's D call, was not compared with the DNA. TRBV21-1 is a documented pseudogene. This CDR3 is 18 amino acids long. In DNA, the CDR3 is TGTGCCAGCAGCAAAGACGCCGTCATGAAACAGAATCGCACTGAAGCTTTCTTT. It translates to CASSKDAVMKQNRTEAFF.